The 7 T cell receptor beta chains below were found in one sample sequenced in a study of T cells after yellow fever vaccination. A single record per CDR3 protein comes from TCRdb applying MiXCR to the 5' RACE reads. The sample carries around 320,000 distinct CDR3 sequences, around 8.6% recorded once. This material consisted of CD4+ T cells sorted from PBMCs, taken 5 days after the yellow fever booster vaccination. Every receptor here comes from a man aged 18 to 30 who received the YFV17D yellow fever vaccine.

This clonotype occurred many times. V is TRBV5-1 and J is TRBJ2-1; 7 bases map to TRBD2. Trimming removed 0 bases from V and 10 bases from J; junction bases left unmatched: 1. Germline CDR1 and CDR2: SGHRS and YFSETQ. The CDR3 covers 12 residues. As DNA, the CDR3 is TGCGCCAGCAGCTTGGTTAGCGGGGAGCAGTTCTTC. Amino acids: CASSLVSGEQFF.

This clonotype was observed a few times. Sequence at one end of the junction differs from germline and may be a read error. CDR3 region: CASSKTGNTGVLFF. CDR3 in DNA: TGTGCCAGCAGTAAGACCGGGAACACCGGGGTGCTGTTTTTT. This chain joins TRBV27 and TRBJ2-2; possible D gene TRBD2, 5 bases. CDR1 MNHEY and CDR2 SMNVEV come from the germline V gene (reference sequence). CDR3 length: 14 residues.

There are a few counts of this clonotype. This chain connects TRBV5-1 to TRBJ1-1, with D hard to call. This CDR3 has 13 residues. Trimming removed 1 base at V and 1 base at J, with 5 bases between. CDR1 and CDR2 (germline): SGHRS, YFSETQ. CDR3 amino acids: CASSLLANTEAFF. The CDR3 coding sequence is TGCGCCAGCAGCTTGCTAGCGAACACTGAAGCTTTCTTT.

In its sample, this clonotype was seen many times. The J gene is TRBJ1-2, the V gene TRBV19, with a tentative D call TRBD1 (5 bases). The CDR3 spans 13 residues. Trimming cost V 3 bases and J 2 bases, with 7 bases left between them. In germline, CDR1 is LNHDA, CDR2 SQIVND (reference sequence). CDR3 sequence reads: CASSIWGNYGYTF. The CDR3 DNA follows: TGTGCCAGTAGTATTTGGGGGAACTATGGCTACACCTTC.

This clonotype was detected many times. This rearrangement joins TRBV7-2 to TRBJ2-2; D gene ambiguous. The V and J ends lost 3 bases and 5 bases respectively, with 19 bases between them. The germline V gene has CDR1 SGHTA and CDR2 FQGNSA. CDR3 length: 17 amino acids. The DNA of the CDR3 is TGTGCCAGCAGCTTCCTGGGGTCGCCGAAACGGACCGGGGAGCTGTTTTTT. The encoded protein is CASSFLGSPKRTGELFF.

The rearrangement uses TRBV21-1 and TRBJ2-3; TRBD1, the table's D call, was not compared with the DNA. TRBV21-1 is flagged as a pseudogene. The CDR3 runs 15 residues. CDR3 sequence (DNA): TGTGCCAACCAGCATCTGGGGGGGGCAATAGATACGCAGTATTTT. Translating gives CANQHLGGAIDTQYF.

In its sample, this clonotype was seen a few times. This sequence joins TRBV5-1 and TRBJ2-1, with 7 bases matching TRBD1. The CDR3 is 14 residues long. CDR1 is SGHRS, CDR2 YFSETQ, per germline. The ends lost 4 bases at V and 12 bases at J; junction bases unmatched: 13. The CDR3 coding sequence is TGCGCCAGCAGCAACCGGGACAGCCCCTCTTCGCAGTTCTTC. Protein sequence: CASSNRDSPSSQFF.